Shown below are 27 T cell receptor beta chains from a single sample sequenced in a study of T cells after posttransplantation cyclophosphamide. Using immunoSEQ multiplex PCR, the repertoire was profiled, and TCRdb retains in-frame clones only, with some absent. This sample carries about 27,000 clones and no singletons, and less than 2% goes to the top ten. Cyclophosphamide on days +3 and +4 followed busulfan-fludarabine conditioning and a marrow graft. Sequenced material: PBMCs, taken after allogeneic stem cell transplant with posttransplant cyclophosphamide. The receptors stem from a male patient aged 18-30 years who received an allogeneic stem cell transplant from a related donor, was CMV-positive, and had no GVHD. The graft donor may have contributed some T cells.

This clone has at least ten counts. This chain links TRBV7-9 with TRBJ1-5, with TRBD1 matching over 7 bases. The germline CDR1 and CDR2 sequences are SEHNR and FQNEAQ (reference sequence). V lost 6 bases to trimming and J lost 7 bases; unmatched junction nucleotides: 9. There are 14 residues in the CDR3. The CDR3 reads CASSSGTEQQPQHF. The CDR3 DNA reads TGTGCCAGCAGTTCCGGGACAGAGCAACAGCCCCAGCATTTT.

This clone was observed at least ten times. The genes are TRBV6-1 and TRBJ1-2; 7 nucleotides match TRBD1. The CDR3 length is 14 residues. The J segment lost 2 bases and the V segment lost 7 bases, leaving 7 bases of the junction unmatched. CDR1 is MNHNS, CDR2 SASEGT, per germline. Written as DNA, the CDR3 is TGTGCCAGCATGTCGGGACAGCTCAACTATGGCTACACCTTC. Translation: CASMSGQLNYGYTF.

V gene TRBV27 combines with J gene TRBJ2-7; no firm D call. The CDR3 runs to 14 residues. CDR1 is MNHEY and CDR2 is SMNVEV in the germline V gene (reference sequence). The V gene lost 3 bases and the J gene lost 7 bases, with 16 bases spanning the gap. In DNA form, the CDR3 reads TGTGCCAGCAGTTTCGGGTCTGCTAAGTGGGAGCAGTACTTC. Protein: CASSFGSAKWEQYF.

This clone was observed at least ten times. The V and J genes are TRBV28 and TRBJ2-5, with 14 bases matching TRBD2. This CDR3 is built from 17 residues. V dropped 4 bases and J dropped 4; count of bases not matched to a gene: 8. Germline loops: CDR1 MDHEN, CDR2 SYDVKM. CDR3 coding DNA: TGTGCCAGCAGTTCCCGACTAGCGGGAGGGGGAATAGAGACCCAGTACTTC. Protein: CASSSRLAGGGIETQYF.

Many counts were recorded for this clone. The chain links TRBV5-5 to TRBJ1-1; a possible D gene is TRBD1 (6 bases). V shed 5 bases and J shed 4 bases, with 18 bases lying between them. Germline V gene data show CDR1 as SGHKS and CDR2 as YYEKEE (reference sequence). The CDR3 contains 15 residues. The CDR3 nucleotides read TGTGCCAGCAGTTACCCACAGGGTCAAGGCACTGAAGCTTTCTTT. Protein sequence: CASSYPQGQGTEAFF.

This clone was recorded at least ten times. This sequence joins TRBV4-2 and TRBJ2-5; D is uncertain. This CDR3 is built from 15 residues. Looked up from germline, CDR1 is LGHNA and CDR2 is YNFKEQ. Between the trimmed V and J ends, which lost 6 bases and 1 base, there was a span of 15 bases. CDR3 sequence reads: CASRPGLGTQETQYF. CDR3 in DNA: TGTGCCAGCAGACCCGGTCTAGGAACCCAAGAGACCCAGTACTTC.

This clone has ten or more counts. This chain links TRBV19 with TRBJ1-3, with a tentative D call TRBD1 (6 bases). The CDR3 is made up of 15 amino acids. Germline assignment: CDR1 LNHDA and CDR2 SQIVND (reference sequence). V was cut by 3 bases and J by 4 bases, with 13 bases left in between. In DNA, the CDR3 is TGTGCCAGTAGTATGCCCAGGGGTCCGGGAAACACCATATATTTT. It specifies CASSMPRGPGNTIYF.

This clone has ten or more counts. The V gene is TRBV4-1, the J gene TRBJ2-3; tentative D call: TRBD2 (5 bases). Between the trimmed V and J ends, which lost 6 bases and 2 bases, there was a span of 15 bases. The CDR3 runs 15 residues. Per germline, CDR1 MGHRA and CDR2 YSYEKL. The CDR3 reads CASSQTRPHTDTQYF. For the CDR3, the DNA is TGCGCCAGCAGTCAAACTAGACCCCACACAGATACGCAGTATTTT.

Ten or more counts support this clone. The chain links TRBV19 to TRBJ2-1; 8 positions match TRBD2. Trimming took 3 bases from V and 2 from J; bases not matched to a gene: 6. CDR3 length equals 16 residues. Germline V lookup: CDR1 LNHDA, CDR2 SQIVND (reference sequence). Here the CDR3 reads CASSIGPLAAYNEQFF. CDR3 in DNA: TGTGCCAGTAGTATTGGCCCACTAGCGGCCTACAATGAGCAGTTCTTC.

This clone occurred many times. The V and J genes are TRBV2 and TRBJ1-1, with unresolved D. The CDR3 extends over 14 amino acids. Per the germline V gene, CDR1 is SNHLY and CDR2 is FYNNEI. V lost 7 bases and J lost 4, with 16 bases in between. CDR3 sequence reads: CASTPGIGRTEAFF. As DNA, the CDR3 is TGTGCCAGCACTCCGGGTATTGGTCGCACTGAAGCTTTCTTT.

Ten or more counts support this clone. The sample has other DNA sequences that encode this CDR3 too. The V call is TRBV27, the J call TRBJ2-5, with D possibly matching TRBD2 (6 bases). V lost 3 bases and J lost 5, with 16 bases in between. Germline CDR1 MNHEY, CDR2 SMNVEV (reference sequence). The CDR3 has 15 residues. The CDR3 DNA reads as TGTGCCAGCAGTTTGGAGGGTCGGTTGGGGGAGACCCAGTACTTC. Protein: CASSLEGRLGETQYF.

This clone was counted many times. V gene TRBV10-3 combines with J gene TRBJ2-3; D remains unclear. This CDR3 comprises 11 residues. Trimming left V 2 bases short and J 7 bases short, with 4 bases between. CDR1 ENHRY and CDR2 SYGVKD come from the germline V gene. CDR3 in amino acids: CAISELHTQYF. In DNA, the CDR3 is TGTGCCATCAGTGAGCTCCATACGCAGTATTTT.

This clone showed up many times. The V and J genes are TRBV5-1 and TRBJ2-7; perhaps TRBD2 as D (6 bases). Looked up from germline, CDR1 is SGHRS and CDR2 is YFSETQ. The CDR3 has 14 amino acids. Trimming pared 0 bases from V and 5 bases from J, leaving 12 bases between. The CDR3 loop reads CASSLGGEANEQYF. CDR3 nucleotide sequence: TGCGCCAGCAGCTTGGGGGGGGAAGCAAACGAGCAGTACTTC.

This clone was counted at least ten times. The rearrangement uses TRBV7-9 and TRBJ2-3; D unresolved. Germline V CDR1 and CDR2: SEHNR, FQNEAQ (reference sequence). This CDR3 is built from 15 residues. The V end lost 4 bases, the J end lost 3 bases, and 14 bases lay between the germline ends. The CDR3 spells CASSSIARGTDTQYF. In DNA, the CDR3 is TGTGCCAGCAGCTCAATCGCACGAGGAACAGATACGCAGTATTTT.

Many counts were recorded for this clone. This chain connects TRBV4-1 to TRBJ2-5; 8 nucleotides line up with TRBD2. V shed 0 bases, J shed 1 base, and the junction held 4 bases outside the gene matches. Germline CDR1 MGHRA, CDR2 YSYEKL. CDR3 length: 16 residues. The CDR3, as DNA: TGCGCCAGCAGCCAAGATCGGGGGGGCACCCAAGAGACCCAGTACTTC. It codes for CASSQDRGGTQETQYF.

This clone was recorded many times. The rearrangement joins TRBV6-1 to TRBJ2-7, with TRBD2 matching over 12 bases. The CDR3 totals 14 residues. J gave up 1 base and V 8 bases, and 3 bases lay outside the gene matches. CDR1 and CDR2 (germline): MNHNS, SASEGT. The CDR3 is CASQGLAGSYEQYF. The CDR3 DNA reads as TGTGCCAGCCAAGGACTAGCGGGATCCTACGAGCAGTACTTC.

This clone was seen repeatedly, ten times or more. The chain employs TRBV2 and TRBJ2-5; 16 bases map to TRBD2. With 9 bases clipped from V and 6 bases from J, the junction kept 13 bases outside the gene matches. The germline V gene encodes CDR1 SNHLY and CDR2 FYNNEI. The CDR3 covers 17 residues. The CDR3 bases are TGTGCCAGGGGGACTAGCGGGAGGGCCGTTACAGTTAAGACCCAGTACTTC. Its protein product is CARGTSGRAVTVKTQYF. The variable domain in full, completed from reference TRBV2 and TRBJ2-5, reads EPEVTQTPSHQVTQMGQEVILRCVPISNHLYFYWYRQILGQKVEFLVSFYNNEISEKSEIFDDQFSVERPDGSNFTLKIRSTKLEDSAMYFCARGTSGRAVTVKTQYFGPGTRLLVL.

There are many counts of this clone. The rearrangement joins TRBV7-3 to TRBJ2-3, with D tentatively TRBD2 (7 bases). V dropped 5 bases and J dropped 4 bases, with 16 bases sitting between them. Germline V gene lookup returns CDR1 SGHTA and CDR2 FQGTGA. The CDR3 spans 15 residues. CDR3 region: CASSPLGGASDTQYF. The CDR3 DNA sequence: TGTGCCAGCAGCCCCTTGGGGGGGGCCTCAGATACGCAGTATTTT. The full variable domain, rest sourced from reference TRBV7-3 and TRBJ2-3, is GAGVSQTPSNKVTEKGKYVELRCDPISGHTALYWYRQSLGQGPEFLIYFQGTGAADDSGLPNDRFFAVRPEGSVSTLKIQRTERGDSAVYLCASSPLGGASDTQYFGPGTRLTVL.

For this clone: With a much larger clone just one base away, this may be a read error. V gene TRBV5-1 combines with J gene TRBJ2-2; D is ambiguous. CDR3 size: 15 residues. Germline values: CDR1 SGHRS, CDR2 YFSETQ. CDR3 coding DNA: TGCGCCGGCAGCTTGGTTACTATAATCACCGGGGAGCTGTTTTTT. It yields the protein CAGSLVTIITGELFF.

This clone was counted at least ten times. The chain is built from TRBV9 and TRBJ1-1, with TRBD1 as a possible D gene (6 bases). This CDR3 is 13 amino acids long. CDR1 and CDR2 (germline): SGDLS, YYNGEE. The V end lost 0 bases, the J end lost 11 bases, and 14 bases lay between the germline ends. DNA for the CDR3: TGTGCCAGCAGCGTAGGGGGGGGCGGGGAGGCTTTCTTT. Amino acids: CASSVGGGGEAFF.

The chain carries TRBV29-1 and TRBJ2-3; 8 bases fit TRBD2. The CDR3 length is 15 residues. The trim removed 5 bases at V and 6 bases at J, leaving 13 bases unmatched. Germline V gene sequence: CDR1 SQVTM, CDR2 ANQGSEA. In DNA form, the CDR3 reads TGCAGCGTTCACTGGACACGGGGGGGCCGTGATACGCAGTATTTT. Residues: CSVHWTRGGRDTQYF.

This clone came up many times. V is TRBV11-2 and J is TRBJ2-7; 10 positions agree with TRBD2. Germline V gives CDR1 SGHAT, CDR2 FQNNGV. This CDR3 region has 15 residues. The V and J ends lost 5 bases and 1 base, in that order; junction bases with no gene match: 5. CDR3 sequence: CASSTTSGTSYEQYF. CDR3 bases: TGTGCCAGCAGCACCACTAGCGGGACGTCCTACGAGCAGTACTTC.

This clone was seen repeatedly, ten times or more. The chain employs TRBV7-3 and TRBJ1-2; the D is unclear. Trimming removed 1 base from V and 8 bases from J, with 11 bases in between. The germline V gene has CDR1 SGHTA and CDR2 FQGTGA. CDR3 length: 13 residues. The CDR3 DNA is TGTGCCAGCAGCTTAAATACCGGGTCGGGCTACACCTTC. Protein product: CASSLNTGSGYTF.

This clone was picked up many times. V gene TRBV28 combines with J gene TRBJ1-6, with D possibly TRBD1 on 6 matching bases. This CDR3 spans 15 amino acids. CDR1 MDHEN and CDR2 SYDVKM come from the germline V gene. Trimming cost V 0 bases and J 7 bases, with 10 bases left between them. The CDR3 sequence is CASSLWSGQNSPLHF. The CDR3 DNA follows: TGTGCCAGCAGTTTATGGTCGGGACAAAATTCACCCCTCCACTTT. Full variable domain (outside the CDR3, taken from reference TRBV28 and TRBJ1-6): DVKVTQSSRYLVKRTGEKVFLECVQDMDHENMFWYRQDPGLGLRLIYFSYDVKMKEKGDIPEGYSVSREKKERFSLILESASTNQTSMYLCASSLWSGQNSPLHFGNGTRLTVT.

The table lists this clone with many counts. The V and J genes are TRBV19 and TRBJ2-5; TRBD1 matches at 10 bases. Germline-derived CDR1 and CDR2 are LNHDA and SQIVND (reference sequence). The trim removed 7 bases at V and 4 bases at J, leaving 6 bases unmatched. CDR3 length: 14 amino acids. In nucleotides, the CDR3 is TGTGCCAGTAAAGAGACAGGGGGCCGAGAGACCCAGTACTTC. This gives the protein CASKETGGRETQYF.

This clone showed up many times. The chain links TRBV28 to TRBJ2-7; 7 bases map to TRBD1. The germline gives CDR1 MDHEN, CDR2 SYDVKM. The ends lost 5 bases at V and 1 base at J; junction bases unmatched: 8. The CDR3 consists of 15 residues. CDR3 in amino acids: CASSDRVFSSYEQYF. CDR3 sequence (DNA): TGTGCCAGCAGTGACAGGGTTTTTAGTTCCTACGAGCAGTACTTC.

This clone was counted ten times or more. The chain has TRBV4-1 and TRBJ2-7; 8 bases align to TRBD2. After removal of 4 bases from V and 1 base from J, the junction contained 6 bases not matched to a gene. This CDR3 is built from 15 residues. The germline V gene encodes CDR1 MGHRA and CDR2 YSYEKL. The CDR3 loop is CASSPTGGASYEQYF. In DNA, the CDR3 is TGCGCCAGCAGCCCAACGGGAGGGGCTTCCTACGAGCAGTACTTC.